This record concerns one T cell receptor beta chain sequence. This entry is derived from a study of blood T cell repertoires in COVID-19. Background on the study: The study drew acute and convalescent COVID-19 samples from the United States, Italy and Spain.

The CDR3 is 14 amino acids. Germline CDR1 is SNHLY and CDR2 is FYNNEI. V lost 4 bases, J lost 3 bases, and 0 bases stayed unmatched. Per the authors' pipeline: Estimated nucleated cell counts came from reference gene primer amplification. Clones were read by immunoSEQ multiplex PCR, and TCRdb kept only the in-frame ones, dropping some. The V and J calls and clone size come from that table; D and trimming were worked out from the DNA. The data show 120,000 to 150,000 clones, with roughly 86% seen just once and 2% to 2.5% held by the top ten. The source is a human donor in a cohort sampled during active COVID-19. The sequenced sample consisted of peripheral blood. The chain carries TRBV2 and TRBJ2-1; TRBD2 matches at 10 bases. The chain's CDR3 is CASSGTSGYNEQFF. The CDR3, as DNA: TGTGCCAGCAGTGGGACTAGCGGCTACAATGAGCAGTTCTTC.